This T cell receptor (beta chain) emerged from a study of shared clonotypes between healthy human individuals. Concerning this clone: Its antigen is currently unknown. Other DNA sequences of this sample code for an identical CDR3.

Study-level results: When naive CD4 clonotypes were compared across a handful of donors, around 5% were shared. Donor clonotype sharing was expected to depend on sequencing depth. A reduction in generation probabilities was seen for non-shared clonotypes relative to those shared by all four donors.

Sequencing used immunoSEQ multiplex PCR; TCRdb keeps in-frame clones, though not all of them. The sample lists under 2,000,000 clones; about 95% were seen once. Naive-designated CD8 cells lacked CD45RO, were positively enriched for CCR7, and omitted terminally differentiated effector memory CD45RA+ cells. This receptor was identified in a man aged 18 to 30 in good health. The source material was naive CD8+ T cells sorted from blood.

The CDR3 DNA reads as TGTGCCAGCAGTGAAGGCAGCTCCTACGAGCAGTACTTC. This codes for CASSEGSSYEQYF. This chain joins TRBV2 and TRBJ2-7, with D uncertain. Germline V CDR1 and CDR2: SNHLY, FYNNEI. V shed 1 base and J shed 0 bases, with 4 bases lying between them. The CDR3 has 13 amino acids.